This TCR beta chain was sequenced during a study of blood T cell repertoires in COVID-19. Study-wide background: Both acute and convalescent COVID-19 samples were obtained from the United States, Italy and Spain. Sources were T cells, B-cell-depleted T cells, or PBMCs; the material itself was cDNA or gDNA.

Produced via immunoSEQ multiplex PCR; TCRdb's table is partial and in-frame only. The sample holds about 210,000 clones, about nine tenths seen once. Germline values: CDR1 MNHEY, CDR2 SMNVEV (reference sequence). The CDR3 is 13 amino acids. V was cut by 4 bases and J by 8 bases, with 11 bases left in between. V is TRBV27 and J is TRBJ2-2; possible D gene TRBD2, 5 bases. Sequencing was performed on peripheral blood. This clonotype was obtained from a man between 18 and 35 years old with active or convalescent COVID-19. CDR3 in amino acids: CASSSRDTGELFF. In DNA form, the CDR3 reads TGTGCCAGCAGTTCGAGGGATACTGGGGAGCTGTTTTTT.